The entry below gives a single T cell receptor (beta chain) sequence along with its context. What it binds is not known. The CDR3 consists of 14 residues. Germline V gene lookup returns CDR1 SGHDT and CDR2 YYEEEE. Trimming shortened V by 0 bases and J by 4 bases, and 8 bases separated the two germline ends. This record belongs to a study of cytomegalovirus exposure and HLA in healthy donors. In the study overall: The same platform as the roughly 630 first-cohort repertoires was used for the 100 to 150 validation repertoires, a later analysis reported.

Profiling relied on immunoSEQ multiplex PCR, and the TCRdb table lists in-frame clones only, not all of them. The table has under 80,000 clones, roughly 90% seen once. Overall study findings and caveats: Researchers reported that three CMV-associated chains were confirmed in vitro as CMV antigen-specific. Subsequent analysis found a tendency for first-cohort TCR clusters to co-occur within the 95 to 150 validation repertoires. Some TCR beta chains (roughly 160 of them) were listed as cytomegalovirus-associated.

This sequence joins TRBV5-6 and TRBJ2-1; no clear D gene. The TCR sequence derives from a woman under 30 in good health and CMV-seronegative. Sequenced sample: PBMCs. CDR3 loop: CASSLVGSYNEQFF. Here the CDR3 DNA reads TGTGCCAGCAGCTTGGTGGGCAGTTACAATGAGCAGTTCTTC.